This T cell receptor (beta chain) was obtained from a study of blood T cell repertoires in COVID-19. CDR1 ENHRY and CDR2 SYGVKD come from the germline V gene. Losses at the gene ends were 5 bases for V and 4 bases for J; bases not matched to a gene: 4. The CDR3 length is 13 residues. Participants had their cohort set by participant-reported clinical history. Profiled with immunoSEQ multiplex PCR; TCRdb holds only in-frame clones, not every one. The data show 200,000 to 250,000 clones, around 86% seen once. Source material: PBMCs or T cells enriched from blood (not recorded which). The clonotype comes from a middle-aged man who had recovered from COVID-19. The rearrangement links TRBV10-3 to TRBJ1-1, with TRBD1 matching over 7 bases. The CDR3 protein is CAISSGGSTEAFF. CDR3 coding DNA: TGTGCCATCAGTTCAGGGGGTTCCACTGAAGCTTTCTTT.